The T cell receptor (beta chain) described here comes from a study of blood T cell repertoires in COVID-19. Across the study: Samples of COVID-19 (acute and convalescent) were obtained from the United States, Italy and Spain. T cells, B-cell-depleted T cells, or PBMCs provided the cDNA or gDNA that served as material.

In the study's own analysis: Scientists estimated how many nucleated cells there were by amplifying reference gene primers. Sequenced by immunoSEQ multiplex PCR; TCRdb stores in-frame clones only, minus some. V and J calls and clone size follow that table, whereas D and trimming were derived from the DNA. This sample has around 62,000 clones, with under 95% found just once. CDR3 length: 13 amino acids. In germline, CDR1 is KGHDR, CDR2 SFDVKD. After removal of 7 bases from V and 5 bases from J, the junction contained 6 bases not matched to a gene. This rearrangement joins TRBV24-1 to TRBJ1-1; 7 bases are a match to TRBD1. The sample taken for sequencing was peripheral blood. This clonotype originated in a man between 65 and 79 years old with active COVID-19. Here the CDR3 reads CATRETGHTEAFF. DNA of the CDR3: TGTGCCACCAGGGAGACAGGGCATACTGAAGCTTTCTTT.